This TCR beta chain stems from a study of T-cell memory formation after mild COVID-19. Overall study: TCR clusters were largely donor specific.

Trimming pared 6 bases from V and 1 base from J, leaving 12 bases between. CDR1 LNHDA and CDR2 SQIVND come from the germline V gene (reference sequence). The length of the CDR3 is 14 residues. TCRdb itself ran the 5' RACE reads through MiXCR, one entry per CDR3 protein. The sample contains some 160,000 distinct CDR3 sequences, 25% to 40% of which appear only once. The chain joins TRBV19 to TRBJ1-2, with a possible D match to TRBD1 (6 bases). The receptor was isolated from an adult woman who had mild COVID-19 (a few samples of this study predate the infection). Cell type and time point are not known. Source material: PBMCs or a T cell subset sorted from them (not recorded which). Here the CDR3 DNA reads TGTGCCAGTAGGATGGACAGTGTTAACTATGGCTACACCTTC. Translation gives CASRMDSVNYGYTF. The full variable domain, rest sourced from reference TRBV19 and TRBJ1-2, is DGGITQSPKYLFRKEGQNVTLSCEQNLNHDAMYWYRQDPGQGLRLIYYSQIVNDFQKGDIAEGYSVSREKKESFPLTVTSAQKNPTAFYLCASRMDSVNYGYTFGSGTRLTVV.